Below, 6 T cell receptor beta chains from the same sample are listed, as sequenced in a study of identical twins. TCRdb independently ran MiXCR on the 5' RACE reads; one entry per CDR3 protein. The table has 500,000 to 600,000 distinct CDR3 sequences, under 25% seen once. These same records also appear under a second study, on T cells expressing NK-cell markers.

Source material: CD4+ T cells sorted from blood. The origin of the receptors is a woman aged 18-30 years in good health.

This sequence joins TRBV20-1 and TRBJ1-1, with D maybe TRBD1 (5 bases). This CDR3 comprises 13 residues. V was cut by 0 bases and J by 6 bases, with 11 bases left in between. The V gene's germline CDR1 is DFQATT and CDR2 SNEGSKA (reference sequence). The CDR3 DNA is TGCAGTGCTAGAGAGGGGAGGGGCCCTGAAGCTTTCTTT. It specifies CSAREGRGPEAFF.

A few counts support this clonotype. V gene TRBV20-1 combines with J gene TRBJ2-5; 14 positions agree with TRBD2. The CDR3 is made up of 16 amino acids. Germline V lookup: CDR1 DFQATT, CDR2 SNEGSKA (reference sequence). J lost 2 bases, V lost 2 bases, and 4 bases had no gene match. CDR3 in DNA: TGCAGTGCTAGATCTAGGACTAGCGGGAGGCAAGAGACCCAGTACTTC. Residues: CSARSRTSGRQETQYF.

As regards this clonotype: The conserved closing phenylalanine or tryptophan is absent in this CDR3, likely reflecting a read error. The genes are TRBV4-3 and TRBJ2-1, with a tentative D call TRBD1 (7 bases). V was pared by 4 bases and J by 1 base, with 17 bases between. In germline, CDR1 is LGHNA, CDR2 YSLEER. There are 17 residues in the CDR3. CDR3 in amino acids: CASSPNPQGGSYNEQFL. The CDR3 nucleotides read TGCGCCAGCAGCCCGAACCCCCAGGGGGGTTCCTACAATGAGCAGTTCTTG.

This clonotype came up once. J is TRBJ1-1 and V is TRBV12-3 or TRBV12-4; D may be TRBD1 (5 bases). The CDR3 contains 15 residues. V was pared by 3 bases and J by 0 bases, with 11 bases between. DNA of the CDR3: TGTGCCAGCAGTTTTTTTGGGGCCTTGAACACTGAAGCTTTCTTT. Its translation is CASSFFGALNTEAFF.

Ten or more counts support this clonotype. CDR3 nucleotide sequence: TGTGCCAGCAGCTCCGGAGGGGCTACCGGGGAGCTGTTTTTT. It yields the protein CASSSGGATGELFF. This chain links TRBV7-2 with TRBJ2-2; possible D gene TRBD2, 6 bases. Germline V gene data show CDR1 as SGHTA and CDR2 as FQGNSA. The CDR3 is made up of 14 amino acids. V was cut by 4 bases and J by 5 bases, with 11 bases left in between.

Only a few counts were recorded for this clonotype. The CDR3 coding sequence is TGTGCCAGCAGTCGGGGAGCTAACTATGGCTACACCTTC. Protein sequence: CASSRGANYGYTF. The chain recombines TRBV12-3 or TRBV12-4 with TRBJ1-2, with D uncertain. There are 13 residues in the CDR3. Trimming pared 5 bases from V and 0 bases from J, leaving 7 bases between.